The rows below give T cell receptor beta chains drawn from one sample of a study of Graves' ophthalmopathy and Graves' hyperthyroidism. TCRdb reprocessed the multiplex PCR reads with MiXCR, giving one entry per CDR3 protein. The table shows a few hundred thousand distinct CDR3 sequences, with approximately 17% occurring only once. The sample was peripheral blood. The receptors come from an adult woman with stable Graves' hyperthyroidism. Both conserved end residues are trimmed from each CDR3.

V gene: TRBV28; J gene: TRBJ2-5; CDR3 protein: ASSLWTGQETQY
V gene: TRBV7-9; J gene: TRBJ2-7; CDR3 protein: ASSYWDRVVQY
V gene: TRBV7-9; J gene: TRBJ2-5; CDR3 protein: ASSLAGGGVETQY
V gene: TRBV12-3/TRBV12-4; J gene: TRBJ2-7; CDR3 protein: ASSNRGDISYEQY
V gene: TRBV12-3/TRBV12-4; J gene: TRBJ1-1; CDR3 protein: ASSLTPWTEAF
V gene: TRBV19; J gene: TRBJ1-1; CDR3 protein: ASSPRGNTEAF
V gene: TRBV7-2; J gene: TRBJ2-5; CDR3 protein: ASSLGWGERVETQY
V gene: TRBV6-2/TRBV6-3; J gene: TRBJ2-7; CDR3 protein: ASSYMAGGGYEQY
V gene: TRBV29-1; J gene: TRBJ2-3; CDR3 protein: SVGLAETDTQY
V gene: TRBV29-1; J gene: TRBJ1-2; CDR3 protein: SVEDRDRVGYT
V gene: TRBV28; J gene: TRBJ2-7; CDR3 protein: ASRNSSGRIYEQY
V gene: TRBV20-1; J gene: TRBJ2-5; CDR3 protein: SARETLGRGTQY
V gene: TRBV28; J gene: TRBJ2-7; CDR3 protein: ASSLAPPTSGSTYEQY
V gene: TRBV12-3/TRBV12-4; J gene: TRBJ2-7; CDR3 protein: ASSLGRPYEQY
V gene: TRBV12-3/TRBV12-4; J gene: TRBJ2-2; CDR3 protein: ASSLLVGGPVGELF
V gene: TRBV7-2; J gene: TRBJ1-5; CDR3 protein: ASSLAQSGLHQPQH
V gene: TRBV27; J gene: TRBJ2-7; CDR3 protein: ASSFADRSYEQY